The clone carrying this T cell receptor (beta chain) was seen repeatedly, ten times or more. The data were taken from a study of T cells in Graves' hyperthyroidism and ophthalmopathy. This CDR3 spans 15 amino acids. Germline CDR1 SGHRS, CDR2 YFSETQ. The ends lost 4 bases at V and 6 bases at J; junction bases unmatched: 10. RNA transcripts yielded amplified TCR beta CDR3 regions. The HTBI primer set served for first-round RT-PCR of the TCR CDR3. TCRdb independently ran MiXCR on the multiplex PCR reads; one entry per CDR3 protein. The top ten hold around 13% of the sample, which has about 560,000 distinct CDR3 sequences, approximately 15% seen once. Graves' hyperthyroidism is called stable when ophthalmopathy does not progress within 18 months. The PBMCs had their origin in about 9.7 ml of fresh peripheral blood.

The chain uses TRBV5-1 and TRBJ2-7; 10 nucleotides line up with TRBD1. The sample was blood. The TCR comes from a woman aged 40 to 55 with Graves' hyperthyroidism. The CDR3 DNA is TGCGCCAGCAGCCCCCGGGACAGGGGAGGTTCCGAGCAGTACTTC. Amino acid sequence: CASSPRDRGGSEQYF.